These 5 T cell receptor beta chains originate from one sample sequenced in a study of shared clonotypes between healthy human individuals. Libraries were prepared by immunoSEQ multiplex PCR; TCRdb keeps only in-frame clonotypes and omits some of them. The sample yields about 2.4 million clones, 93% seen once. The sample consisted of naive CD4+ T cells from PBMCs. Subset indicated: CD45RA+ positively selected. Source of these receptors: a young man in good health. Some clones in this sample may be carry-over from other donors' samples.

V and J are TRBV19 and TRBJ1-1; D perhaps matches TRBD1 (6 bases). Germline V lookup: CDR1 LNHDA, CDR2 SQIVND (reference sequence). V shed 9 bases and J shed 1 base, with 12 bases lying between them. This CDR3 comprises 13 residues. CDR3 in amino acids: CASKDRWNTEAFF. CDR3 bases: TGTGCCAGCAAGGACAGATGGAACACTGAAGCTTTCTTT.

V is TRBV6-1 and J is TRBJ2-2; possible D gene TRBD2, 5 bases. Germline V gene sequence: CDR1 MNHNS, CDR2 SASEGT. The CDR3 is made up of 15 amino acids. Trimming took off 8 bases at V and 4 bases at J, with 17 bases between the two ends. The CDR3 region has the DNA TGTGCCAGCGGACTCGGGGTAGGAGGCACCGGGGAGCTGTTTTTT. Protein product: CASGLGVGGTGELFF.

The chain combines TRBV2 with TRBJ1-5, with D possibly TRBD1 on 5 matching bases. Germline lookup yields CDR1 SNHLY and CDR2 FYNNEI. The V and J ends lost 6 bases and 2 bases respectively, with 14 bases between them. The CDR3 spans 15 residues. CDR3: CASRGTGPGNQPQHF. The CDR3 coding sequence is TGTGCCAGCAGGGGCACAGGCCCTGGCAATCAGCCCCAGCATTTT.

In regard to this clone: The sample carries other DNA sequences with the same CDR3. The V and J genes are TRBV18 and TRBJ1-2; 7 bases map to TRBD1. The trim removed 3 bases at V and 4 bases at J, leaving 2 bases unmatched. Germline V gene sequence: CDR1 KGHSH, CDR2 LQKENI. CDR3 length equals 13 residues. The CDR3 DNA reads TGTGCCAGCTCACCGGACAGGCTCTATGGCTACACCTTC. It encodes CASSPDRLYGYTF.

The J gene is TRBJ2-2, the V gene TRBV18; tentatively, D is TRBD2 (5 bases). The CDR3 consists of 15 residues. V shed 2 bases and J shed 1 base, with 8 bases lying between them. Germline loops: CDR1 KGHSH, CDR2 LQKENI. The CDR3 DNA is TGTGCCAGCTCACCAGACACTAGGAACACCGGGGAGCTGTTTTTT. It is translated as CASSPDTRNTGELFF.